One sample yielded the 16 T cell receptor beta chains listed below, sequenced in a study of tumor-infiltrating lymphocytes in primary liver carcinoma. The tissue used was unsorted bulk material of about 20-33 mg. RNA and DNA were co-extracted from it with the AllPrep DNA/RNA mini kit. Priming with a constant-region primer yielded TCR beta cDNA from roughly 490 ng total RNA. Employing slightly modified ARM-PCR, three nested multiplex PCR rounds were run, and these gave rise to the TCR beta libraries. In the first two PCR rounds, TRBV1-TRBV30 forward primers were paired with a C-beta reverse primer, and each round lasted about 10 cycles. TCRdb re-derived calls from the multiplex PCR reads in MiXCR, one entry per CDR3 protein. The sample gives about 84,000 distinct CDR3 sequences, around 70% of which show up once; less than 20% is in the top ten. Sequenced sample: liver tumor tissue from sampling region 1. Subset of the sample: tumor region T1, superior pole. The receptors derive from a middle-aged man with primary liver carcinoma and hepatitis B virus infection.

A note on this clonotype: The conserved final phenylalanine or tryptophan is absent from the CDR3, which likely points to a read error. V gene TRBV5-4 combines with J gene TRBJ2-1; the D gene is possibly TRBD2 (6 bases). Germline loops: CDR1 SGHNT, CDR2 YYREEE (reference sequence). The CDR3 is 16 amino acids. CDR3 in amino acids: CASSLDSGSLYNGQFL. Written as DNA, the CDR3 is TGTGCCAGCAGCTTGGATAGCGGAAGTTTATACAATGGGCAGTTCCTC.

As regards this clonotype: Sequence at one end of the junction differs from germline and may be a read error. The rearrangement joins TRBV4-1 to TRBJ2-7, with D tentatively TRBD1 or TRBD2 (6 bases each). The CDR3 covers 16 residues. Germline values: CDR1 MGHRA, CDR2 YSYEKL. In DNA form, the CDR3 reads TGTGCCAGCAGCCATTGGGGGGCTACCGGGAGCGGAGAGCAGTACTTC. Its translation: CASSHWGATGSGEQYF.

With regard to this clonotype: This is likely a read error, given that the CDR3 carries no conserved phenylalanine or tryptophan at its end. V gene TRBV11-2 combines with J gene TRBJ2-7, with 15 bases lining up with TRBD2. The CDR3 loop spans 18 amino acids. Germline V gene sequence: CDR1 SGHAT, CDR2 FQNNGV. The J segment lost 4 bases and the V segment lost 2 bases, leaving 9 bases of the junction unmatched. CDR3 amino acids: CASSLSVGLAGGGYEQYS. The DNA of the CDR3 is TGTGCCAGCAGCTTATCGGTTGGACTAGCGGGAGGGGGGTACGAGCAGTACTCT.

In regard to this clonotype: Germline and junction disagree at one end, which may indicate a read error. The genes are TRBV10-2 and TRBJ2-2; maybe TRBD1 (5 bases). There are 16 residues in the CDR3. Germline V gene sequence: CDR1 WSHSY, CDR2 SAAADI. The CDR3 region is CASSVAQGWNTGELFF. The CDR3, as DNA: TGCGCCAGCAGTGTGGCGCAGGGATGGAACACCGGTGAGCTGTTTTTT.

This clonotype was recorded at least ten times. Since a much larger clone is just one base distant, this may be a read error. The chain is built from TRBV12-3 or TRBV12-4 and TRBJ2-7; D is perhaps TRBD1 (6 bases). CDR3 length: 14 residues. CDR3: CASSYTTGSYGQYF. CDR3 sequence (DNA): TGTGCCAGCAGTTATACGACAGGATCCTACGGGCAGTACTTC.

As to this clonotype: Being one base from a much bigger clone, this may be a read error. This chain links TRBV12-3 or TRBV12-4 with TRBJ2-3; the match to TRBD1 covers 7 bases. CDR3 size: 16 residues. J was trimmed by 5 bases and V by 6 bases; bases with no gene match: 14. The CDR3 loop is CASSPPSDRELDTQYF. The CDR3 nucleotides are TGTGCCAGCAGCCCGCCCAGTGACAGGGAACTAGATACGCAGTATTTT.

As for this clonotype: A much larger clone differs by one base, so this may be a read error. The chain recombines TRBV7-9 with TRBJ1-2; 10 bases align to TRBD1. This CDR3 has 16 residues. V gave up 4 bases and J gave up 4 bases; unmatched junction bases: 9. Germline assignment: CDR1 SEHNR and CDR2 FQNEAQ (reference sequence). The chain's CDR3 is CASSSTDRGLSYGYTF. In nucleotides, the CDR3 is TGTGCCAGCAGCTCAACTGACAGGGGGCTGTCCTATGGCTACACCTTC.

The sample holds a few counts of this clonotype. This sequence may be a read error, since a much larger clone differs from it by one base. The chain joins TRBV12-3 or TRBV12-4 to TRBJ1-1; D is unclear. The CDR3 sequence is 11 residues long. Trimming left V 11 bases short and J 2 bases short, with 9 bases between. CDR3 sequence reads: CAGILNTEAFF. CDR3 coding DNA: TGTGCCGGCATCCTCAACACTGAAGCTTTCTTT.

This chain connects TRBV20-1 to TRBJ1-2; D remains ambiguous. The germline V gene has CDR1 DFQATT and CDR2 SNEGSKA (reference sequence). The CDR3 spans 12 residues. V lost 3 bases and J 5 bases, leaving 10 bases between the germline ends. The CDR3 reads CSASGLGYGYTF. The CDR3 DNA follows: TGCAGTGCTAGTGGGCTAGGTTATGGCTACACCTTC.

This sequence joins TRBV12-3 or TRBV12-4 and TRBJ1-4; D is undetermined. The CDR3 is 15 amino acids. Trimming pared 6 bases from V and 4 bases from J, leaving 15 bases between. The CDR3 sequence is CASSLVGRDNEKLFF. CDR3 nucleotide sequence: TGTGCCAGCAGCCTAGTCGGGAGGGATAATGAAAAACTGTTTTTT.

The chain is built from TRBV4-2 and TRBJ1-4; tentative D call: TRBD1 (5 bases). The V end was cut by 1 base, the J end by 5 bases, with 11 bases between. Germline V gene lookup returns CDR1 LGHNA and CDR2 YNFKEQ. The CDR3 spans 15 residues. CDR3: CASSQAGPRNEKLFF. CDR3 in DNA: TGTGCCAGCAGCCAAGCGGGACCGAGGAATGAAAAACTGTTTTTT.

This clonotype came up once. An end of the junction does not agree with germline; a read error may underlie this. The gene calls are TRBV6-5 and TRBJ1-1, with unresolved D. CDR1 MNHEY and CDR2 SVGAGI come from the germline V gene. The CDR3 is made up of 14 amino acids. CDR3 sequence: CTSSYEAVNTEAFF. DNA for the CDR3: TGTACCAGCAGTTACGAAGCAGTGAACACTGAAGCTTTCTTT.

Note on this clonotype: The final CDR3 position lacks the conserved phenylalanine or tryptophan, pointing to a likely read error. The DNA is omitted, as the CDR3 cannot be located on it reliably, and the CDR3 follows TCRdb's listing. The chain's CDR3 is CAISARILGGLSTDTQNS. The V gene is TRBV10-3, the J gene TRBJ2-3; the table's D call, TRBD1, was not checked against the DNA. The CDR3 is made up of 18 amino acids, end residues included. Per the germline V gene, CDR1 is ENHRY and CDR2 is SYGVKD.

Regarding this clonotype: The junction differs from germline at one of its ends, possibly a read error. The chain uses TRBV5-4 and TRBJ2-7; the D gene is possibly TRBD2 (6 bases). Per germline, CDR1 SGHNT and CDR2 YYREEE (reference sequence). The CDR3 totals 16 residues. The CDR3 protein is CATSLAAGTVSYEQYF. Here the CDR3 DNA reads TGTGCCACCAGCTTGGCGGCAGGGACTGTCTCCTACGAGCAGTACTTC.

A word on this clonotype: At one end, the junction sequence differs from germline, possibly due to a read error. The rearrangement uses TRBV5-4 and TRBJ2-1; 9 bases are a match to TRBD2. The length of the CDR3 is 15 residues. Germline CDR1 is SGHNT and CDR2 is YYREEE (reference sequence). The DNA of the CDR3 is TGTACCAGCAGCCCGCTAGCGGGACACGTGAATGAGCAGTTCTTC. It is translated as CTSSPLAGHVNEQFF.

For this clonotype: A junction end diverges from the germline sequence, so it may reflect a read error. The V call is TRBV5-4, the J call TRBJ1-6; D may be TRBD1 (5 bases). CDR1 is SGHNT and CDR2 is YYREEE in the germline V gene (reference sequence). CDR3 length: 15 amino acids. This CDR3 reads CASSLQGLWESPLHF. CDR3 sequence (DNA): TGTGCCAGCAGCTTGCAGGGATTGTGGGAATCACCTCTCCACTTT.